This T cell receptor (beta chain) is drawn from a study of cytomegalovirus exposure and HLA in healthy donors. Concerning this clone: Its antigen is unknown.

Study-level findings and limits: In a later analysis, at a false discovery rate of 0.05, under 20,000 TCR beta sequences matched HLA alleles. What a later analysis showed was that several of the most significant clusters appeared linked to common viral pathogens. Later work showed greater clonal expansion in HLA-associated TCR beta chains than in equally common others.

Trimming took off 7 bases at V and 5 bases at J, with 23 bases between the two ends. Germline CDR1 is MNHEY and CDR2 is SMNVEV (reference sequence). The CDR3 has 16 amino acids. Amplification used 60 Vbeta primers and 13 Jbeta primers. This table comes from immunoSEQ multiplex PCR, and its TCRdb copy is limited to in-frame clones, with some not included. The table has 170,000 or so clones, around 84% seen once. The receptor comes from a man aged 18 to 29 in good health and CMV-seronegative. The genes are TRBV27 and TRBJ1-1, with a tentative D call TRBD1 (6 bases). The sequenced sample consisted of PBMCs. CDR3 loop: CASTTARGPRLTEAFF. The CDR3 DNA sequence: TGTGCCAGCACCACGGCCAGGGGCCCACGGTTGACTGAAGCTTTCTTT.